The 29 T cell receptor beta chains below come from one sample, sequenced in a study of low-dose radiotherapy and immunotherapy resistance in tumors. Priming of first-strand cDNA relied on TRAV- and TRBV-specific primers (covering alpha and beta chains). Over roughly 20 PCR cycles, TCRs were amplified from a constant-region primer and V-primer adapter. Via MiXCR, TCRdb re-called the reads, giving one row per CDR3 protein. The sample lists 60,000 to 75,000 distinct CDR3 sequences, 26% occurring once. Time point given: before trial treatment. The sample in question was PBMCs, obtained before treatment. Every receptor here comes from a male donor with rectosigmoid adenocarcinoma.

This clonotype was counted ten times or more. The chain carries TRBV28 and TRBJ1-6; D is unclear. The CDR3 loop spans 12 amino acids. V gave up 10 bases and J gave up 12 bases, with 16 bases separating them. Germline V gene data show CDR1 as MDHEN and CDR2 as SYDVKM. CDR3 in amino acids: CATTEAGKPLHF. The CDR3 DNA follows: TGTGCCACCACAGAAGCGGGGAAACCCCTCCACTTT. Full variable domain (missing parts from reference TRBV28 and TRBJ1-6): DVKVTQSSRYLVKRTGEKVFLECVQDMDHENMFWYRQDPGLGLRLIYFSYDVKMKEKGDIPEGYSVSREKKERFSLILESASTNQTSMYLCATTEAGKPLHFGNGTRLTVT.

This clonotype was picked up many times. The J gene is TRBJ2-5, the V gene TRBV6-8; maybe TRBD1 (6 bases). The germline gives CDR1 MNHGY, CDR2 SAAAGT. The CDR3 covers 13 residues. The V gene lost 6 bases and the J gene lost 6 bases, with 14 bases spanning the gap. Written as DNA, the CDR3 is TGTGCCAGCAGCGATCCAGGGGCGCAGACCCAGTACTTC. Translated: CASSDPGAQTQYF.

Note on this clonotype: The junction differs from germline at one of its ends, possibly a read error. The chain combines TRBV6-5 with TRBJ2-5; no reliable D call. The CDR3 totals 13 residues. The V gene's germline CDR1 is MNHEY and CDR2 SVGAGI. CDR3 residues: CANSPWTEETQYF. DNA for the CDR3: TGTGCCAACAGTCCCTGGACGGAAGAGACCCAGTACTTC.

This clonotype showed up just a few times. V and J are TRBV28 and TRBJ1-2; D is undetermined. The CDR3 extends over 10 amino acids. Looked up from germline, CDR1 is MDHEN and CDR2 is SYDVKM. Trimming took 6 bases from V and 7 from J, leaving 6 bases between them. CDR3 bases: TGTGCCAGCAGCCACTCTGGCTACACCTTC. Translating it yields CASSHSGYTF.

Ten or more counts support this clonotype. The CDR3 loop reads CATSDRTSGSSYNEQFF. CDR3 nucleotide sequence: TGTGCCACCAGTGATAGGACTAGCGGGAGCTCCTACAATGAGCAGTTCTTC. The J gene is TRBJ2-1, the V gene TRBV24-1, with 13 nucleotides matching TRBD2. Looked up from germline, CDR1 is KGHDR and CDR2 is SFDVKD. Losses at the gene ends were 3 bases for V and 0 bases for J; bases not matched to a gene: 1. The CDR3 consists of 17 residues.

There are many counts of this clonotype. The rearrangement joins TRBV28 to TRBJ2-5, with TRBD1 as a possible D gene (6 bases). V gave up 1 base and J gave up 2 bases, with 17 bases separating them. Germline V CDR1 and CDR2: MDHEN, SYDVKM. This CDR3 is 17 amino acids long. Written as DNA, the CDR3 is TGTGCCAGCAGTTTATATAGTCCCGGGACACAACAAGAGACCCAGTACTTC. Translation: CASSLYSPGTQQETQYF.

This clonotype was seen at least ten times. The V and J genes are TRBV6-2 or TRBV6-3 and TRBJ2-1; no firm D call. This CDR3 has 12 residues. Germline CDR1 and CDR2: MNHEY and SVGEGT. V was pared by 2 bases and J by 5 bases, with 4 bases between. CDR3 sequence reads: CASSYPNNEQFF. The CDR3 region has the DNA TGTGCCAGCAGTTACCCTAACAATGAGCAGTTCTTC.

This clonotype was seen repeatedly, ten times or more. V and J are TRBV4-1 and TRBJ2-3, with 13 nucleotides matching TRBD2. The germline CDR1 and CDR2 sequences are MGHRA and YSYEKL. This CDR3 has 16 residues. J lost 1 base, V lost 9 bases, and 7 bases had no gene match. The CDR3, as DNA: TGCGCCAGTCGGACTAGCGGGAGTGTCGGCACAGATACGCAGTATTTT. Translation: CASRTSGSVGTDTQYF.

This clonotype has ten or more counts. The chain has TRBV2 and TRBJ1-4; 9 bases fit TRBD1. V lost 6 bases, J lost 5 bases, and 4 bases stayed unmatched. The CDR3 length is 14 residues. In germline, CDR1 is SNHLY, CDR2 FYNNEI. CDR3 DNA sequence: TGTGCCAGCAGCGCGACAGGGGGGAATGAAAAACTGTTTTTT. It codes for CASSATGGNEKLFF.

There are many counts of this clonotype. The chain recombines TRBV18 with TRBJ2-1, with D hard to call. Germline CDR1 reads KGHSH; CDR2 reads LQKENI. Trimming removed 3 bases at V and 2 bases at J, with 11 bases between. The CDR3 totals 15 residues. CDR3 residues: CASSPATATYNEQFF. The CDR3 nucleotides read TGTGCCAGCTCACCTGCCACAGCCACCTACAATGAGCAGTTCTTC.

In this sample, this clonotype turned up many times. This chain connects TRBV4-2 to TRBJ1-1; no firm D call. CDR3 size: 15 residues. The germline V gene has CDR1 LGHNA and CDR2 YNFKEQ. V was clipped by 5 bases and J by 2 bases, with 15 bases between them. The CDR3: CASSSRVAYNTEAFF. CDR3 coding DNA: TGTGCCAGCAGCTCCCGGGTGGCCTACAACACTGAAGCTTTCTTT.

In this sample, this clonotype turned up many times. The rearrangement links TRBV5-1 to TRBJ2-5; 7 bases are a match to TRBD2. The CDR3 loop spans 16 amino acids. The V gene's germline CDR1 is SGHRS and CDR2 YFSETQ. Unmatched junction bases numbered 8, after V lost 1 base and J lost 2 bases. The CDR3 loop is CASSLSPSGTQETQYF. In nucleotides, the CDR3 is TGCGCCAGCAGCTTGAGCCCTAGCGGCACTCAAGAGACCCAGTACTTC.

The table lists this clonotype with many counts. The chain has TRBV4-1 and TRBJ2-4, with D possibly being TRBD2 (6 bases). The V end lost 1 base, the J end lost 9 bases, and 13 bases lay between the germline ends. The CDR3 is 14 amino acids. The germline V gene has CDR1 MGHRA and CDR2 YSYEKL. The CDR3, as DNA: TGCGCCAGCAGCCAAGCAACGGGGGTGGGCATTCAGTACTTC. Translation: CASSQATGVGIQYF.

This clonotype was recorded at least ten times. The gene calls are TRBV10-2 and TRBJ2-5; a possible D gene is TRBD2 (5 bases). CDR3 length: 14 residues. V was trimmed by 2 bases and J by 4 bases, leaving 11 bases between them. CDR1 is WSHSY and CDR2 is SAAADI in the germline V gene. The CDR3 loop is CASSEVASLETQYF. For the CDR3, the DNA is TGCGCCAGCAGTGAGGTAGCTAGCCTAGAGACCCAGTACTTC.

This clonotype has at least ten counts. This chain connects TRBV29-1 to TRBJ1-1, with D perhaps matching TRBD1 (5 bases). Germline V gene data show CDR1 as SQVTM and CDR2 as ANQGSEA. This CDR3 comprises 13 residues. V was shortened by 5 bases and J by 4 bases, with 14 bases between the two germline ends. CDR3 amino acids: CSVIRVEGTEAFF. The DNA of the CDR3 is TGCAGCGTTATCAGGGTTGAAGGCACTGAAGCTTTCTTT.

This clonotype was seen ten or more times. V and J are TRBV5-1 and TRBJ2-7; D may be TRBD2 (6 bases). Germline loops: CDR1 SGHRS, CDR2 YFSETQ. The CDR3 is 13 amino acids. V was trimmed by 2 bases and J by 5 bases, leaving 11 bases between them. The CDR3 nucleotides read TGCGCCAGCAGCTTCCCCGGGAGAGACGAGCAGTACTTC. This codes for CASSFPGRDEQYF.

The chain joins TRBV28 to TRBJ2-2; 11 positions agree with TRBD2. This CDR3 has 20 amino acids. CDR1 is MDHEN, CDR2 SYDVKM, per germline. V dropped 1 base and J dropped 6; count of bases not matched to a gene: 16. As DNA, the CDR3 is TGTGCCAGCAGTTTATCCCCTCTTCGTACTAGCGGGAGAGGCCCCGGGGAGCTGTTTTTT. Encoded protein: CASSLSPLRTSGRGPGELFF.

This clonotype was seen many times. V and J are TRBV5-4 and TRBJ2-5, with D possibly being TRBD1 or TRBD2 (5 bases each). The germline V gene encodes CDR1 SGHNT and CDR2 YYREEE (reference sequence). This CDR3 has 17 amino acids. Trimming took 3 bases from V and 5 from J, leaving 23 bases between them. The CDR3 nucleotides are TGTGCCAGCAGCTCCTATCCGGGACCGGCTCCCGCCGAGACCCAGTACTTC. It is translated as CASSSYPGPAPAETQYF.

J is TRBJ1-6 and V is TRBV5-1, with a weak D call TRBD1 (6 bases). The CDR3 has 15 residues. V lost 4 bases, J lost 6 bases, and 14 bases lay in between. Per the germline V gene, CDR1 is SGHRS and CDR2 is YFSETQ. In DNA form, the CDR3 reads TGCGCCAGCAGCGCGATCAGGGGAACTAATTCACCCCTCCACTTT. This translates into CASSAIRGTNSPLHF.

On this clonotype: A far larger clone lies a single base away; this is likely a read error. V and J are TRBV28 and TRBJ2-1; D unclear. CDR1 is MDHEN, CDR2 SYDVKM, per germline. The CDR3 runs 15 residues. Trimming shortened V by 3 bases and J by 10 bases, and 19 bases separated the two germline ends. CDR3 sequence (DNA): TGTGCCAGCAGTTTCGGACGGGCGGATTCCTACGAGCAGTTCTTC. Translating gives CASSFGRADSYEQFF.

The V gene is TRBV5-8, the J gene TRBJ2-3, with 7 positions matching TRBD2. CDR3 length: 15 residues. The germline V gene encodes CDR1 SGHTS and CDR2 YDEGEE. Trimming at V came to 0 bases and at J to 4 bases, leaving 5 bases not matched to a gene. Here the CDR3 reads CASSLGPAGADTQYF. The CDR3 region has the DNA TGTGCCAGCAGCTTGGGTCCCGCGGGGGCAGATACGCAGTATTTT.

This clonotype was seen repeatedly, ten times or more. V is TRBV4-2 and J is TRBJ2-1; possibly TRBD1 or TRBD2 for D (6 bases each). The CDR3 has 15 amino acids. V lost 1 base to trimming and J lost 2 bases, with 9 bases between them. Per germline, CDR1 LGHNA and CDR2 YNFKEQ. CDR3 loop: CASSQAEGAYNEQFF. The CDR3 DNA follows: TGTGCCAGCAGCCAAGCGGAGGGGGCCTACAATGAGCAGTTCTTC.

This clonotype was counted at least ten times. The chain recombines TRBV11-2 with TRBJ2-1, with 14 positions matching TRBD2. The germline gives CDR1 SGHAT, CDR2 FQNNGV. This CDR3 comprises 16 residues. With V trimmed by 5 bases and J by 9 bases, 9 bases remained unmatched. The CDR3 bases are TGTGCCAGCAGCCGGGGACTAGCGGGAGACAGCGGTGAGCAGTTCTTC. This codes for CASSRGLAGDSGEQFF.

This clonotype has ten or more counts. This rearrangement joins TRBV19 to TRBJ2-3; maybe TRBD2 (6 bases). Germline V gene data show CDR1 as LNHDA and CDR2 as SQIVND (reference sequence). There are 15 residues in the CDR3. V shed 3 bases and J shed 6 bases, with 16 bases lying between them. The CDR3 protein is CASSIGNGGRDTQYF. The DNA of the CDR3 is TGTGCCAGTAGTATCGGGAACGGGGGTAGGGATACGCAGTATTTT.

Details on this clonotype: It is likely a read error: a sequence one base away is far more abundant. The chain employs TRBV28 and TRBJ2-1; D not certain. This CDR3 has 12 residues. Trimming stripped 5 bases from V and 10 bases from J, with 12 bases between. Germline CDR1 and CDR2: MDHEN and SYDVKM. CDR3 sequence (DNA): TGTGCCAGCAGTGCCCCCCAGCTCGAGCAGTTCTTC. Translation gives CASSAPQLEQFF.

This clonotype came up many times. DNA for the CDR3: TGTGCCAGCAGTTTGAAGGGGCCTACCTACGAGCAGTACTTC. Translated, it gives CASSLKGPTYEQYF. The chain employs TRBV28 and TRBJ2-7; weak D call: TRBD1 (5 bases). CDR1 and CDR2 from the germline V gene are MDHEN and SYDVKM. Deletions cut 3 bases from V and 2 bases from J, with 11 bases between. CDR3 size: 14 residues.

Comment on this clonotype: With a much larger clone just one base away, this may be a read error. This chain joins TRBV12-3 or TRBV12-4 and TRBJ1-3, with a weak D call TRBD1 (5 bases). The length of the CDR3 is 13 residues. The CDR3 coding sequence is TGTGCCAGCAGTTCCGGGGCTGGAATCACCATATATTTT. It codes for CASSSGAGITIYF.

This clonotype was seen ten or more times. The chain links TRBV18 to TRBJ2-7; TRBD1 agrees at 7 bases. The CDR3 totals 15 residues. Germline V gives CDR1 KGHSH, CDR2 LQKENI. V lost 2 bases and J lost 6; bases outside the gene matches: 10. The CDR3 DNA sequence: TGTGCCAGCTCACCAAATAGGGGACAGTCTTTCGAGCAGTACTTC. This gives the protein CASSPNRGQSFEQYF.

This clonotype was observed a handful of times. V gene TRBV28 combines with J gene TRBJ2-1, with TRBD2 identical over 10 bases. The ends lost 5 bases at V and 6 bases at J; junction bases unmatched: 13. Per germline, CDR1 MDHEN and CDR2 SYDVKM. The CDR3 sequence is 17 residues long. The chain's CDR3 is CASSKSGLAKRANEQFF. CDR3 DNA sequence: TGTGCCAGCAGTAAGTCGGGACTAGCGAAAAGGGCCAATGAGCAGTTCTTC.